Below are 29 T cell receptor beta chains sequenced from a single sample in a study of PD-L1 blockade in urothelial cancer. Described time point: pretreatment peripheral blood. Assay used: immunoSEQ multiplex PCR; TCRdb lists only in-frame clones, some missing. The sample consists of fewer than 50,000 clones, roughly four fifths of them appearing once. The sequencing here drew on PBMCs, taken around atezolizumab (anti-PD-L1) treatment. The receptor source for this set is a man in his 70s with urothelial cancer.

This chain joins TRBV5-5 and TRBJ1-5, with a weak D call TRBD1 (5 bases). This CDR3 contains 16 residues. CDR1 is SGHKS, CDR2 YYEKEE, per germline (reference sequence). With 1 base removed from V and 5 bases from J, the gap between germline ends came to 16 bases. The CDR3 here is CASSLRGGDSYQPQHF. CDR3 bases: TGTGCCAGCAGCTTGCGTGGGGGGGACTCGTATCAGCCCCAGCATTTT.

This clone showed up just a few times. The CDR3 region has the DNA TGCAGTGCGTACGGGGGTGAGCAGTTCTTC. Protein product: CSAYGGEQFF. This sequence joins TRBV20-1 and TRBJ2-1; a weak D match, TRBD2 (6 bases). The germline V gene has CDR1 DFQATT and CDR2 SNEGSKA (reference sequence). Deletions cut 6 bases from V and 9 bases from J, with 9 bases between. There are 10 residues in the CDR3.

This clone was recorded once. CDR3 loop: CSANRGEQYF. CDR3 nucleotide sequence: TGCAGTGCCAACAGGGGCGAGCAGTACTTC. The rearrangement uses TRBV20-1 and TRBJ2-7; the match to TRBD1 covers 7 bases. V shed 6 bases and J 6 bases; nucleotides not matched to a gene: 2. CDR3 size: 10 residues. Germline-derived CDR1 and CDR2 are DFQATT and SNEGSKA (reference sequence).

The gene calls are TRBV7-6 and TRBJ2-7; TRBD1 matches 11 bases. The CDR3 loop spans 14 amino acids. The trim removed 3 bases at V and 6 bases at J, leaving 4 bases unmatched. Germline assignment: CDR1 SGHVS and CDR2 FNYEAQ. CDR3 nucleotides: TGTGCCAGCAGCTTCCGGGACAGGGGGTCCGAGCAGTACTTC. Translation gives CASSFRDRGSEQYF.

The V and J genes are TRBV30 and TRBJ1-3, with D maybe TRBD1 (5 bases). The germline CDR1 and CDR2 sequences are GTSNPN and SVGIG (reference sequence). V was cut by 4 bases and J by 0 bases, with 13 bases left in between. The CDR3 is 15 amino acids. CDR3 protein: CAWTPSGVSGNTIYF. As DNA, the CDR3 is TGTGCCTGGACCCCCTCGGGGGTCTCTGGAAACACCATATATTTT. Drawing the rest from reference TRBV30 and TRBJ1-3, the complete variable domain is SQTIHQWPATLVQPVGSPLSLECTVEGTSNPNLYWYRQAAGRGLQLLFYSVGIGQISSEVPQNLSASRPQDRQFILSSKKLLLSDSGFYLCAWTPSGVSGNTIYFGEGSWLTVV.

The J gene is TRBJ2-7, the V gene TRBV28, with 9 nucleotides matching TRBD2. V trimming: 8 bases; J trimming: 1 base; junction bases outside the gene matches: 9. This CDR3 contains 15 residues. CDR1 and CDR2 (germline): MDHEN, SYDVKM. The CDR3 here is CASGQLAGLSYEQYF. DNA of the CDR3: TGTGCCAGCGGCCAACTAGCGGGTCTATCCTACGAGCAGTACTTC.

The chain is built from TRBV7-2 and TRBJ2-2; 8 bases are a match to TRBD2. V lost 5 bases, J lost 3 bases, and 2 bases stayed unmatched. The CDR3 runs 14 residues. CDR1 and CDR2 (germline): SGHTA, FQGNSA. The CDR3 bases are TGTGCCAGCAGCCCGGGAGGGTACACCGGGGAGCTGTTTTTT. Its translation: CASSPGGYTGELFF.

The CDR3 DNA is TGTGCCAGTAGTATTTCCGGGACAACCGGTGAAGCTTTCTTT. Its protein is CASSISGTTGEAFF. This rearrangement joins TRBV19 to TRBJ1-1; TRBD1 might be the D (6 bases). CDR1 and CDR2 from the germline V gene are LNHDA and SQIVND (reference sequence). The length of the CDR3 is 14 residues. V dropped 3 bases and J dropped 7 bases, with 15 bases sitting between them.

The chain links TRBV28 to TRBJ2-1; TRBD2 matches at 11 bases. The V gene end was trimmed by 5 bases and the J gene end by 1 base; junction bases not matched to a gene: 7. Germline V gene sequence: CDR1 MDHEN, CDR2 SYDVKM. This CDR3 is 17 amino acids long. The CDR3 DNA follows: TGTGCCAGCAGTCTTTTAGCGGGAGGGCCTTCCTACAATGAGCAGTTCTTC. The encoded protein is CASSLLAGGPSYNEQFF.

This chain uses TRBV7-2 with TRBJ2-1; TRBD1 is a possible D gene (6 bases). V dropped 5 bases and J dropped 2 bases, with 13 bases sitting between them. The germline gives CDR1 SGHTA, CDR2 FQGNSA. The length of the CDR3 is 15 residues. CDR3 in amino acids: CASSETGGPYNEQFF. The CDR3 region has the DNA TGTGCCAGCAGCGAGACAGGAGGCCCCTACAATGAGCAGTTCTTC.

CDR3 nucleotides: TGTGCCAGCAGCCAAGACCTTATAAACACCATATATTTT. The encoded protein is CASSQDLINTIYF. This sequence joins TRBV14 and TRBJ1-3; no definite D call. This CDR3 is built from 13 residues. With 0 bases removed from V and 6 bases from J, the gap between germline ends came to 6 bases. Germline V lookup: CDR1 SGHDN, CDR2 FVKESK.

V gene TRBV18 combines with J gene TRBJ2-7, with a tentative D call TRBD1 (6 bases). V lost 5 bases and J 6 bases, leaving 20 bases between the germline ends. CDR1 is KGHSH, CDR2 LQKENI, per germline. The CDR3 covers 15 residues. In DNA, the CDR3 is TGTGCCAGCTCAGCCAACAGGGCTTTGGGTTCCGAGCAGTACTTC. It specifies CASSANRALGSEQYF.

Ten or more counts support this clone. J is TRBJ2-5 and V is TRBV19; TRBD2 aligns across 14 bases. V dropped 6 bases and J dropped 5; count of bases not matched to a gene: 11. The V gene's germline CDR1 is LNHDA and CDR2 SQIVND (reference sequence). This CDR3 contains 17 residues. The CDR3 sequence is CASSMGGLAGAVETQYF. The CDR3 nucleotides are TGTGCCAGTAGCATGGGGGGACTAGCGGGAGCAGTGGAGACCCAGTACTTC.

The chain joins TRBV4-1 to TRBJ2-7; 10 positions match TRBD2. The V segment lost 4 bases and the J segment 2 bases; nucleotides outside the gene matches: 8. The CDR3 contains 16 residues. Germline V lookup: CDR1 MGHRA, CDR2 YSYEKL. The CDR3 nucleotides are TGCGCCAGCAGCCTTACCACTAGCGGGGCTACCTACGAGCAGTACTTC. It is translated as CASSLTTSGATYEQYF.

The V gene is TRBV19, the J gene TRBJ1-2; TRBD1 might be the D (5 bases). The germline V and J ends were trimmed by 5 bases and 7 bases, with 20 bases remaining between them. Germline loops: CDR1 LNHDA, CDR2 SQIVND (reference sequence). This CDR3 spans 15 amino acids. CDR3 bases: TGTGCCAGTAGTCTAACCCCCGGGACGGGAGGTGGCTACACCTTC. Its protein product is CASSLTPGTGGGYTF. Combining the CDR3 with reference TRBV19 and TRBJ1-2 gives the whole variable domain DGGITQSPKYLFRKEGQNVTLSCEQNLNHDAMYWYRQDPGQGLRLIYYSQIVNDFQKGDIAEGYSVSREKKESFPLTVTSAQKNPTAFYLCASSLTPGTGGGYTFGSGTRLTVV.

The chain joins TRBV7-9 to TRBJ1-2, with D possibly being TRBD1 (5 bases). In germline, CDR1 is SEHNR, CDR2 FQNEAQ (reference sequence). Deletions cut 3 bases from V and 8 bases from J, with 10 bases between. CDR3 length equals 12 residues. CDR3 nucleotide sequence: TGTGCCAGCAGCTTCAGGGTAGGGGGCTACACCTTC. This gives the protein CASSFRVGGYTF.

This clone has just one count. The chain couples TRBV28 to TRBJ1-5; 7 positions match TRBD1. With 4 bases clipped from V and 8 bases from J, the junction kept 8 bases outside the gene matches. This CDR3 is built from 14 residues. Germline CDR1 is MDHEN and CDR2 is SYDVKM. For the CDR3, the DNA is TGTGCCAGCAGTTCCGGGACAGTGACAAAGCCCCAGCATTTT. Translation gives CASSSGTVTKPQHF.

The rearrangement links TRBV28 to TRBJ1-2, with D perhaps matching TRBD1 (5 bases). The V gene's germline CDR1 is MDHEN and CDR2 SYDVKM. The CDR3 extends over 14 amino acids. The ends were cut back, 7 bases at V and 2 bases at J, with 14 bases in the middle. CDR3 protein: CASMEGSLNYGYTF. DNA of the CDR3: TGTGCCAGCATGGAGGGGAGTTTGAACTATGGCTACACCTTC.

The chain joins TRBV7-8 to TRBJ2-4; a weak D match, TRBD1 (6 bases). The CDR3 is made up of 18 amino acids. Looked up from germline, CDR1 is SGHVS and CDR2 is FQNEAQ. Trimming stripped 0 bases from V and 1 base from J, with 16 bases between. CDR3 residues: CASSLAGAGERAKNIQYF. The CDR3 DNA reads as TGTGCCAGCAGCTTAGCGGGGGCCGGGGAAAGGGCCAAAAACATTCAGTACTTC. The variable domain in full, completed from reference TRBV7-8 and TRBJ2-4, reads GAGVSQSPRYKVAKRGQDVALRCDPISGHVSLFWYQQALGQGPEFLTYFQNEAQLDKSGLPSDRFFAERPEGSVSTLKIQRTQQEDSAVYLCASSLAGAGERAKNIQYFGAGTRLSVL.

The V call is TRBV6-1, the J call TRBJ2-5, with a weak D call TRBD2 (6 bases). Germline V gives CDR1 MNHNS, CDR2 SASEGT. The CDR3 contains 14 residues. Trimming left V 6 bases short and J 4 bases short, with 15 bases between. The CDR3: CASRPGLRSETQYF. The CDR3 bases are TGTGCCAGCAGGCCGGGACTGAGATCAGAGACCCAGTACTTC.

This chain connects TRBV5-5 to TRBJ1-2, with 10 bases fitting TRBD1. This CDR3 has 15 residues. Trimming cost V 2 bases and J 4 bases; bases outside gene matches: 5. The germline V gene has CDR1 SGHKS and CDR2 YYEKEE (reference sequence). CDR3 region: CASSLSGTGAYGYTF. The CDR3 nucleotides read TGTGCCAGCAGCTTATCCGGGACAGGGGCCTATGGCTACACCTTC. The whole variable domain, remainder taken from reference TRBV5-5 and TRBJ1-2, is DAGVTQSPTHLIKTRGQQVTLRCSPISGHKSVSWYQQVLGQGPQFIFQYYEKEERGRGNFPDRFSARQFPNYSSELNVNALLLGDSALYLCASSLSGTGAYGYTFGSGTRLTVV.

This clone appeared a few times. The chain has TRBV19 and TRBJ1-1; D gene ambiguous. The CDR3 contains 14 residues. Germline loops: CDR1 LNHDA, CDR2 SQIVND (reference sequence). V lost 5 bases, J lost 1 base, and 11 bases lay in between. The CDR3 coding sequence is TGTGCCAGTAGTCTAAAAATCTCGAACACTGAAGCTTTCTTT. Translated: CASSLKISNTEAFF.

The chain is built from TRBV19 and TRBJ1-5, with no clear D. V was trimmed by 4 bases and J by 4 bases, leaving 14 bases between them. The CDR3 extends over 15 amino acids. Per germline, CDR1 LNHDA and CDR2 SQIVND (reference sequence). The CDR3 region is CASSTPGKDNQPQHF. The CDR3 nucleotides are TGTGCCAGTAGTACCCCCGGGAAGGATAATCAGCCCCAGCATTTT.

V is TRBV6-5 and J is TRBJ2-1; TRBD2 might be the D (5 bases). The V gene lost 0 bases and the J gene lost 10 bases, with 19 bases spanning the gap. This CDR3 is 16 amino acids long. CDR1 is MNHEY, CDR2 SVGAGI, per germline. The DNA for the CDR3 is TGTGCCAGCAGTTACTCGAACTCTCCGGAGGTAGGGGAGCAGTTCTTC. Encoded protein: CASSYSNSPEVGEQFF.

The chain has TRBV2 and TRBJ2-3; weak D call: TRBD1 (7 bases). The CDR3 extends over 14 amino acids. In germline, CDR1 is SNHLY, CDR2 FYNNEI. The V gene lost 10 bases and the J gene lost 2 bases, with 16 bases spanning the gap. This CDR3 is CATRRDSNTDTQYF. CDR3 bases: TGTGCCACCAGGCGGGACAGTAACACAGATACGCAGTATTTT.

V and J are TRBV30 and TRBJ2-3, with 7 bases aligning to TRBD2. The CDR3 sequence is 14 residues long. V was pared by 4 bases and J by 2 bases, with 6 bases of the junction left unmatched. Germline V gene lookup returns CDR1 GTSNPN and CDR2 SVGIG (reference sequence). The CDR3 reads CAWTRTSFTDTQYF. The CDR3 DNA follows: TGTGCCTGGACCAGGACTAGTTTCACAGATACGCAGTATTTT.

V and J are TRBV28 and TRBJ1-4; 7 bases are shared with TRBD1. Per the germline V gene, CDR1 is MDHEN and CDR2 is SYDVKM. This CDR3 is 14 amino acids long. V shed 3 bases and J 8 bases; nucleotides not matched to a gene: 6. CDR3 nucleotide sequence: TGTGCCAGCAGTTTTTTTACAGGGGTCGAAAAACTGTTTTTT. It translates to CASSFFTGVEKLFF.

This clone appeared once. This chain joins TRBV19 and TRBJ1-1; the D is unclear. The CDR3 length is 14 residues. Germline CDR1 and CDR2: LNHDA and SQIVND (reference sequence). V was cut by 3 bases and J by 4 bases, with 12 bases left in between. CDR3 loop: CASSIRGLGTEAFF. CDR3 nucleotides: TGTGCCAGTAGTATTCGAGGACTAGGCACTGAAGCTTTCTTT.

A remark on this clone: One end of the junction is discordant with germline, which a read error may explain. The chain couples TRBV5-4 to TRBJ2-2, with D possibly TRBD1 on 6 matching bases. This CDR3 region has 14 residues. Germline-derived CDR1 and CDR2 are SGHNT and YYREEE (reference sequence). The DNA of the CDR3 is TGTGCCAGCAGATTGGGACACCCAACCGGGGAGCTGTTTTTT. It encodes CASRLGHPTGELFF.